This T cell receptor beta chain was observed in a study of shared clonotypes between healthy human individuals. General study points: Despite large depth, rarefaction showed incomplete sorted-subset sequencing.

The CDR3 contains 13 residues. Trimming removed 0 bases at V and 5 bases at J, with 7 bases between. In germline, CDR1 is MGHRA, CDR2 YSYEKL. Repertoires were generated with immunoSEQ multiplex PCR, while TCRdb's copy carries only in-frame clones and drops some. The sample consists of about 1.1 million clones, about 80% of them appearing once. A word on this clone: The antigen is undetermined.

The sequence was obtained from a man younger than 35 in good health. Some clones in this sample may be carry-over from other donors' samples. This sequence joins TRBV4-1 and TRBJ1-2; D unresolved. Material for sequencing was memory CD4+ T cells from PBMCs. Stated subset: CD45RA-negative fraction. CDR3 DNA: TGCGCCAGCAGCCAAGAATCAAGATATGGCTACACCTTC. Translation: CASSQESRYGYTF.